This entry features one T cell receptor beta chain sequence. This clonotype was seen more than once but under ten times. The antigen it recognizes is unknown. Within one base of it there is no much larger clone, and no base qualities were kept. The approximately 39 donors, aged roughly 6 to 100 years, were systemically healthy Caucasian individuals from Russia. Approximately 10 milliliters of peripheral blood were collected from each donor into EDTA-treated Vacutainer tubes. PBMCs were isolated by Ficoll-Paque density-gradient centrifugation, with at least 7 million obtained per sample. Trizol reagent was used to extract total RNA from the PBMCs, yielding at least 5 micrograms per sample. Naive CD45RAhigh/CD27high T cell percentages were measured by flow cytometry on a PBMC aliquot from every donor. Receptor amplification or capture employed 5' RACE. The sample was run on an Illumina HiSeq 2500. The second PCR ran for about 6 to 12 cycles and used a J-beta primer mix along with a sample-barcoded 5' primer. Each TCR beta cDNA molecule received a unique molecular identifier from a template-switch 5' adaptor carrying 12 random nucleotides. Each sample yielded at least 2.5 million CDR3-containing paired-end reads. The Mint cDNA synthesis kit, primed by a TRBC-specific oligonucleotide, was used to synthesize first-strand cDNA from all RNA. Following uracil-DNA glycosylase treatment, a first 18-cycle PCR with universal primers M1SS and BC2_uni_R was performed on all cDNA. The authors' analysis ran thus. Each sample was normalized by randomly selecting 1 million high-quality reads, each carrying a distinct molecular identifier. Instead of being binned into consensus sequences, reads that shared molecular identifiers were thrown out. CDR3 identification, clonotype clustering and error correction used MiTCR with a Q25 quality threshold and the strictest error-elimination algorithm. A nonparametric unseen species model with Euler transformation was used to estimate a lower bound on total TCR beta diversity. The public reads were reprocessed in TCRdb via fastp at Q25 and MiXCR, keeping in-frame beta chains. Identical CDR3 proteins give one entry, which carries the most common genes and DNA. These V and J calls rely on TCRdb rather than the paper's analysis. Present in this sample are hundreds of thousands of distinct CDR3 sequences, 25% to 35% of which were seen just once. The leading ten clones occupy 15% to 19% of the sample.

The data were taken from a study of blood T cells in healthy people across ages (dated by TCRdb to the mid-2010s). For the study in its entirety: In model experiments, roughly one uniquely barcoded TCR beta cDNA molecule per two T cells was captured by template switching. Using deep sequencing normalized with unique cDNA molecular identifiers, the study measured how TCR beta repertoire diversity changes with age. To avoid experimental bias, donors of different ages were distributed randomly across sequencing lanes. Two additional independent replicas of 1 million unique cDNA reads from the same blood draw were analyzed for two donors (one aged 18 to 29 and one aged 80 or older). Four age groups were formed from the donors: young (average 16 years), middle-aged (just under 40), aged (about 68) and long-lived (less than 85). Study-wide findings and limitations: Total diversity estimates from one million sequenced T cells were considered lower bounds and underestimates. Compared with the aged group, the long-lived group had more naive CD4+ T cells, fewer expanded clones and increased TCR diversity, suggesting age selection. Conclusive comparison of naive and antigen-experienced compartments was prevented by the profiling of bulk unsorted PBMCs. As age increased, observed TCR beta diversity per million T cells dropped in a roughly linear way, and a significant reduction was already evident by age roughly 36. Because donor CMV infection status was unknown, age-related changes in expanded clonotypes were potentially confounded. A strong correlation was found between observed TCR beta diversity and the percentage of naive T cells measured by flow cytometry.

CDR1 MNHEY and CDR2 SVGEGT were looked up in the germline V gene. V was cut back by 2 bases and J by 2 bases, leaving a gap of 15 bases between them. Taken from cysteine to phenylalanine, the CDR3 has 16 residues. The entry retains the CDR3 DNA only, 48 bases that are in frame from base 1. Sequenced material: blood. The sequence came from a woman of 80 years or more in good health. The chain was built from TRBV6-2 or TRBV6-3 and TRBJ1-2; a weak D assignment points to TRBD1 (5 bases agree). The CDR3 protein sequence reads: CASSYGGEGANYGYTF. The DNA is as follows: TGTGCCAGCAGTTACGGAGGGGAAGGGGCCAACTATGGCTACACCTTC.